Below, 17 T cell receptor beta chains from the same sample are listed, as sequenced in a study of low-dose radiotherapy and immunotherapy resistance in tumors. The TCRs were subjected to amplification over 20 PCR cycles employing a constant-region primer in conjunction with a V-primer adapter. TCRdb processed the reads anew with MiXCR; each CDR3 protein has one entry. The data show tens of thousands of distinct CDR3 sequences, 10% to 15% seen once. Noted time point: before trial treatment. Material: PBMCs, obtained before treatment. These receptors came from a female donor with ovarian cancer.

This clonotype counts as medium-sized (0.01 to 0.1%). The V gene is TRBV5-4, the J gene TRBJ2-4, with 11 bases identical to TRBD1. CDR3 length: 16 amino acids. After removal of 2 bases from V and 2 bases from J, the junction contained 3 bases not matched to a gene. Per germline, CDR1 SGHNT and CDR2 YYREEE (reference sequence). CDR3 DNA: TGTGCCAGCAGCTTCGGACAGGGGGCGACCAAAAACATTCAGTACTTC. Amino acid sequence: CASSFGQGATKNIQYF.

This clonotype was detected ten times or more. The chain is built from TRBV5-4 and TRBJ2-1; D not certain. This CDR3 has 14 amino acids. V lost 1 base to trimming and J lost 3 bases, with 8 bases between them. Germline V gene data show CDR1 as SGHNT and CDR2 as YYREEE (reference sequence). CDR3 nucleotide sequence: TGTGCCAGCAGCTTGAAGAAAGACTACAATGAGCAGTTCTTC. Translation: CASSLKKDYNEQFF.

The genes are TRBV11-2 and TRBJ1-1; D is unclear. The CDR3 has 15 residues. V was shortened by 0 bases and J by 10 bases, with 18 bases between the two germline ends. CDR1 and CDR2 (germline): SGHAT, FQNNGV. Here the CDR3 reads CASSLDPAEGGRAFF. The DNA for the CDR3 is TGTGCCAGCAGCTTAGATCCCGCGGAGGGAGGAAGAGCTTTCTTT.

There are many counts of this clonotype. The chain recombines TRBV30 with TRBJ1-1, with D maybe TRBD1 (6 bases). CDR3 length: 14 amino acids. Germline assignment: CDR1 GTSNPN and CDR2 SVGIG (reference sequence). V was shortened by 3 bases and J by 1 base, with 12 bases between the two germline ends. The CDR3 DNA reads TGTGCCTGGAGGGAGGGGGTCTGGAACACTGAAGCTTTCTTT. Its translation is CAWREGVWNTEAFF.

About this clonotype itself: A far bigger clonotype differs at one base, so this is likely a read error. This chain connects TRBV9 to TRBJ2-1; a possible D gene is TRBD1 (5 bases). Between the trimmed V and J ends, which lost 0 bases and 10 bases, there was a span of 14 bases. The length of the CDR3 is 14 residues. Per germline, CDR1 SGDLS and CDR2 YYNGEE. CDR3 sequence: CASSVGGGTWEQFF. The CDR3 DNA reads as TGTGCCAGCAGCGTAGGGGGCGGAACTTGGGAGCAGTTCTTC.

This clonotype was seen many times. V gene TRBV7-6 combines with J gene TRBJ2-7, with D possibly being TRBD1 or TRBD2 (5 bases each). The CDR3 spans 17 residues. CDR1 is SGHVS and CDR2 is FNYEAQ in the germline V gene. V gave up 5 bases and J gave up 0 bases, with 20 bases separating them. In DNA, the CDR3 is TGTGCCAGCAGCCCCGATCCTGGGGGATTCAGCTCCTACGAGCAGTACTTC. This encodes CASSPDPGGFSSYEQYF.

This clonotype was seen ten or more times. In DNA form, the CDR3 reads TGCAGTGCCAAAGACAGAATAACTGGAAACACCATATATTTT. Protein product: CSAKDRITGNTIYF. The V gene is TRBV20-1, the J gene TRBJ1-3, with a tentative D call TRBD1 (5 bases). Trimming took 6 bases from V and 2 from J, leaving 14 bases between them. The CDR3 is 14 residues long. Germline CDR1 is DFQATT and CDR2 is SNEGSKA (reference sequence).

This clonotype was counted many times. This CDR3 reads CASRRSGTGVSDTQYF. For the CDR3, the DNA is TGTGCCAGCAGAAGGTCGGGGACAGGGGTGTCAGATACGCAGTATTTT. The chain has TRBV2 and TRBJ2-3; 10 bases are a match to TRBD1. The CDR3 length is 16 residues. Trimming took 6 bases from V and 4 from J; bases not matched to a gene: 10. Germline assignment: CDR1 SNHLY and CDR2 FYNNEI.

In this sample, this clonotype turned up a few times. The V call is TRBV18, the J call TRBJ1-2; D is unresolved. CDR1 and CDR2 (germline): KGHSH, LQKENI. The CDR3 is 14 amino acids. The V and J ends lost 2 bases and 8 bases respectively, with 15 bases between them. The CDR3 DNA is TGTGCCAGCTCACCAGCTGAAGGGCCGGCGGGCTACACCTTC. It yields the protein CASSPAEGPAGYTF.

Ten or more counts support this clonotype. The chain carries TRBV4-1 and TRBJ1-6; 11 nucleotides line up with TRBD1. Germline lookup yields CDR1 MGHRA and CDR2 YSYEKL. This CDR3 comprises 15 residues. Trimming took 1 base from V and 9 from J; bases not matched to a gene: 2. The CDR3 sequence is CASSQAGQGVSPLHF. The CDR3 DNA is TGCGCCAGCAGCCAAGCGGGACAGGGGGTTTCACCCCTCCACTTT.

This clonotype was seen only a few times. J is TRBJ1-6 and V is TRBV19, with D unresolved. CDR1 is LNHDA and CDR2 is SQIVND in the germline V gene (reference sequence). The CDR3 runs to 16 residues. The V end lost 6 bases, the J end lost 0 bases, and 12 bases lay between the germline ends. CDR3 residues: CASRLVTVSYNSPLHF. For the CDR3, the DNA is TGTGCCAGTAGGCTAGTGACCGTCTCCTATAATTCACCCCTCCACTTT.

This clonotype has a count of ten or more. This rearrangement joins TRBV11-1 to TRBJ2-2; D possibly corresponds to TRBD1 (6 bases). CDR1 SGHAT and CDR2 FQDESV come from the germline V gene (reference sequence). The CDR3 loop spans 15 amino acids. Trimming removed 5 bases from V and 0 bases from J, with 10 bases in between. DNA of the CDR3: TGTGCCAGCAGCACTCGGACAGCGAACACCGGGGAGCTGTTTTTT. Translating gives CASSTRTANTGELFF.

At least ten counts were recorded for this clonotype. This chain links TRBV6-1 with TRBJ2-2; D call uncertain. The CDR3 consists of 12 residues. Germline V CDR1 and CDR2: MNHNS, SASEGT. V was trimmed by 2 bases and J by 6 bases, leaving 4 bases between them. CDR3 region: CASSEFSGELFF. CDR3 DNA: TGTGCCAGCAGTGAATTCTCCGGGGAGCTGTTTTTT.

This clonotype has ten or more counts. V gene TRBV25-1 combines with J gene TRBJ1-5, with 7 bases that match TRBD1. The CDR3 spans 13 residues. The J segment lost 8 bases and the V segment lost 5 bases, leaving 6 bases of the junction unmatched. Per the germline V gene, CDR1 is MGHDK and CDR2 is SYGVNS. The CDR3 sequence is CASSSTGREPQHF. The CDR3 DNA reads TGTGCCAGCAGTTCGACAGGGCGGGAGCCCCAGCATTTT.

This sequence joins TRBV30 and TRBJ2-2; a weak D match, TRBD2 (5 bases). This CDR3 comprises 14 residues. The V gene lost 4 bases and the J gene lost 1 base, with 10 bases spanning the gap. CDR1 GTSNPN and CDR2 SVGIG come from the germline V gene (reference sequence). The CDR3 here is CAWNRRVNTGELFF. The CDR3 nucleotides are TGTGCCTGGAACCGGCGGGTGAACACCGGGGAGCTGTTTTTT.

This clonotype showed up many times. The rearrangement uses TRBV5-8 and TRBJ2-1; the match to TRBD2 covers 9 bases. Per germline, CDR1 SGHTS and CDR2 YDEGEE. This CDR3 spans 15 amino acids. V lost 0 bases to trimming and J lost 3 bases; unmatched junction nucleotides: 1. In DNA, the CDR3 is TGTGCCAGCAGCTTGGGTAGCGGGGGCTACAATGAGCAGTTCTTC. Translation gives CASSLGSGGYNEQFF.

This clonotype was recorded many times. The chain uses TRBV5-5 and TRBJ2-7; 7 bases line up with TRBD1. The CDR3 totals 13 residues. The V segment lost 1 base and the J segment 6 bases; nucleotides outside the gene matches: 4. Germline lookup yields CDR1 SGHKS and CDR2 YYEKEE (reference sequence). DNA for the CDR3: TGTGCCAGCAGCTTGCAGACAGGGATCGAGCAGTACTTC. Its protein is CASSLQTGIEQYF. The full variable domain, completed using reference TRBV5-5 and TRBJ2-7, is DAGVTQSPTHLIKTRGQQVTLRCSPISGHKSVSWYQQVLGQGPQFIFQYYEKEERGRGNFPDRFSARQFPNYSSELNVNALLLGDSALYLCASSLQTGIEQYFGPGTRLTVT.